Following are 2 T cell receptor beta chains from one sample sequenced in a study of cytomegalovirus exposure and HLA in healthy donors. Both 60 Vbeta primers and 13 Jbeta primers went into the PCR. Some clones are missing from TCRdb's copy, which holds only in-frame ones; the method was immunoSEQ multiplex PCR. Among some 180,000 clones, over 80% were seen once, and the ten largest hold 1.3% to 1.5%. The source material was PBMCs. The receptors here all came from a girl aged 10-17 years in good health and CMV-seropositive.

This sequence joins TRBV18 and TRBJ1-2; 9 bases are shared with TRBD1. This CDR3 spans 16 amino acids. Germline CDR1 reads KGHSH; CDR2 reads LQKENI. V was clipped by 5 bases and J by 6 bases; unmatched bases: 13. CDR3 protein: CASSSLAQGAGHGYTF. CDR3 DNA sequence: TGTGCCAGCTCATCCCTCGCACAGGGGGCTGGTCATGGCTACACCTTC.

The chain couples TRBV2 to TRBJ1-2; D might be TRBD1 (6 bases). Germline V CDR1 and CDR2: SNHLY, FYNNEI. Between the trimmed V and J ends, which lost 3 bases and 4 bases, there was a span of 27 bases. The CDR3 is 19 amino acids. The CDR3 sequence: CASSDNRRFKGGEPYGYTF. The CDR3 DNA sequence: TGTGCCAGCAGTGATAACCGGCGGTTTAAGGGGGGGGAACCCTATGGCTACACCTTC.